The clone carrying this T cell receptor beta chain was recorded many times. The target antigen is unknown. This sample is drawn from a study of T cells in Graves' hyperthyroidism and ophthalmopathy. Findings and caveats of the study: Among thyroid clonotypes expanded above 0.001, most also appeared in blood.

RNA transcripts served as the template for amplifying TCR beta CDR3 regions. Primed by the HTBI set, a first-round RT-PCR was run on the TCR CDR3. TCRdb used MiXCR to reprocess the multiplex PCR reads, holding one entry per CDR3 protein. The sample carries about 520,000 distinct CDR3 sequences, 24% recorded once. Per the germline V gene, CDR1 is MNHEY and CDR2 is SMNVEV (reference sequence). The CDR3 runs to 14 residues. Deletions cut 5 bases from V and 6 bases from J, with 14 bases between. Reasons for excluding patients were uncontrolled infection, other autoimmune disease, pregnancy or lactation. V usage is TRBV27 and J usage is TRBJ1-5; unclear D gene. The sequenced sample consisted of blood. This TCR derives from a woman aged 25 to 45 with Graves' ophthalmopathy. DNA for the CDR3: TGTGCCAGCAGTCTAGACAAGTTGGCTCAGCCCCAGCATTTT. As protein: CASSLDKLAQPQHF.